Sequencing of this T cell receptor (beta chain) was carried out in a study of CDR3 diversity in severe acne. The length of the CDR3 is 13 residues. With 6 bases removed from V and 1 base from J, the gap between germline ends came to 12 bases. Germline CDR1 reads DFQATT; CDR2 reads SNEGSKA (reference sequence). One entry per CDR3 protein results from TCRdb running MiXCR on the PCR reads. The profile shows 84,000 or so distinct CDR3 sequences, roughly half of them singletons. This sequence was found in a male donor in good health, serving as a control. The chain carries TRBV20-1 and TRBJ1-1; a weak D match, TRBD1 (6 bases). What was sequenced was blood. The CDR3 DNA reads as TGCAGTGCCGGGGGAGGGGGGAACACTGAAGCTTTCTTT. Amino acid sequence: CSAGGGGNTEAFF.